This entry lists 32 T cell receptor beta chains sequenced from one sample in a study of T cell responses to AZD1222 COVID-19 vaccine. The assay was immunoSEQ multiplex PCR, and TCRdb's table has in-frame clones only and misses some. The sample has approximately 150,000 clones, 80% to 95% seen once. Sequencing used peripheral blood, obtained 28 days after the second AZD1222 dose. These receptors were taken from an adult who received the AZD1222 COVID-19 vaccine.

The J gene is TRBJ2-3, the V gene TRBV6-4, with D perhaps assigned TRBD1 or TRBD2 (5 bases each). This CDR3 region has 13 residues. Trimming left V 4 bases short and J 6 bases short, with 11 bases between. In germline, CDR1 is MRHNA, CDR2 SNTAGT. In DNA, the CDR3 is TGTGCCAGCAGTGTCGGGGCTTGGGATACGCAGTATTTT. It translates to CASSVGAWDTQYF.

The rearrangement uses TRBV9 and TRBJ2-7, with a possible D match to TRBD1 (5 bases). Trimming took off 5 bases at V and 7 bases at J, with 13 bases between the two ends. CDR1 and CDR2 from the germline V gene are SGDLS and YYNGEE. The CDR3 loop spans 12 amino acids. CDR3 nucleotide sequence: TGTGCCAGCAGTCCAGCAGCAGGGGAGCAGTACTTC. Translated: CASSPAAGEQYF.

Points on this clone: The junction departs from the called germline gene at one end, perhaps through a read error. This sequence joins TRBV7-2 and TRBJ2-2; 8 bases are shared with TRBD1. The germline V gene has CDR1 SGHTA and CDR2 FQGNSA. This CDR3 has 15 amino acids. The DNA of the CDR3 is TGTGCCAGCAGCTTAAGGACAGGGAACCCCGGGGAGCTGTTTTTT. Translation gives CASSLRTGNPGELFF. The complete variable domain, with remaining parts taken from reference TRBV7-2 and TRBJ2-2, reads GAGVSQSPSNKVTEKGKDVELRCDPISGHTALYWYRQSLGQGLEFLIYFQGNSAPDKSGLPSDRFSAERTGGSVSTLTIQRTQQEDSAVYLCASSLRTGNPGELFFGEGSRLTVL.

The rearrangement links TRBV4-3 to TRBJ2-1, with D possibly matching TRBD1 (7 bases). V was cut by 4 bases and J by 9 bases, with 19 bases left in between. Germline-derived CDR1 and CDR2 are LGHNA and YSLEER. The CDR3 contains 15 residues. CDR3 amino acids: CASSPLEEGASEQFF. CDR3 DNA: TGCGCCAGCAGCCCTCTTGAGGAGGGGGCGAGTGAGCAGTTCTTC.

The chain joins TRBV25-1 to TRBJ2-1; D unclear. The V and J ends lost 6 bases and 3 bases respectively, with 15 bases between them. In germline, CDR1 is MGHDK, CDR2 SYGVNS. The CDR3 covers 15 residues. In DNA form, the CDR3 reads TGTGCCAGCAGCCTTCAGCCCCAGAACTACAATGAGCAGTTCTTC. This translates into CASSLQPQNYNEQFF.

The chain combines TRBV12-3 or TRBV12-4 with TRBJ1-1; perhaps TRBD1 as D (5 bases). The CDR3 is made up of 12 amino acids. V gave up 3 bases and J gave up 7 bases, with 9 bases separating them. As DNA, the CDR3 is TGTGCCAGCAGTTTCGGGGACGGTGAAGCTTTCTTT. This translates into CASSFGDGEAFF.

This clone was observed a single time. The CDR3 nucleotides are TGTGCCAGCAGTTTACGGGGGGTCAGCTCCTACGAGCAGTACTTC. Its translation is CASSLRGVSSYEQYF. The chain joins TRBV27 to TRBJ2-7, with TRBD2 identical over 7 bases. Germline CDR1 MNHEY, CDR2 SMNVEV (reference sequence). The CDR3 is made up of 15 amino acids. V shed 2 bases, J shed 0 bases, and the junction held 4 bases outside the gene matches.

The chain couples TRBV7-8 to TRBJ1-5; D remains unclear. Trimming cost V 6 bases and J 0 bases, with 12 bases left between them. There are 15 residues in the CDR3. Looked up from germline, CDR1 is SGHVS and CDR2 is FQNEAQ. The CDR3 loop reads CASSSRQDSNQPQHF. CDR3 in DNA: TGTGCCAGCAGTTCGAGGCAGGATAGCAATCAGCCCCAGCATTTT.

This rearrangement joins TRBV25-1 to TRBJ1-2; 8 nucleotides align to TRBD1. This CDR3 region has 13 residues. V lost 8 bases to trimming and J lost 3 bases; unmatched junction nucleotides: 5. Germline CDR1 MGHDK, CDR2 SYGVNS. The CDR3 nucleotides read TGTGCCAGCGGACAGGGTGGCTACTATGGCTACACCTTC. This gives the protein CASGQGGYYGYTF.

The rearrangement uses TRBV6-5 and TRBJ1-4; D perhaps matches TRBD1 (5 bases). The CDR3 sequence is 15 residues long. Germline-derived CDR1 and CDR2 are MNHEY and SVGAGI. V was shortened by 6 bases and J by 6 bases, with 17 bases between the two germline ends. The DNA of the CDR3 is TGTGCCAGCAGCTCAACAGTGGGACGGGATGAAAAACTGTTTTTT. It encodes CASSSTVGRDEKLFF.

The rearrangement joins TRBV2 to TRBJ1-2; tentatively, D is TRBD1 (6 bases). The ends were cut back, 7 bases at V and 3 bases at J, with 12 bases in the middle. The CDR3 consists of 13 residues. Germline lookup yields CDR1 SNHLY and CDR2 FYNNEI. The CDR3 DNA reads TGTGCCAGCACCCTGGACAGCTACTATGGCTACACCTTC. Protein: CASTLDSYYGYTF.

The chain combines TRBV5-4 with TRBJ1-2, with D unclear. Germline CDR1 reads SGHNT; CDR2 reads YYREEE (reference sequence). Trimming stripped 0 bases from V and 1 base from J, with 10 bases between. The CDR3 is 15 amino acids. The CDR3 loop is CASSLAFENNYGYTF. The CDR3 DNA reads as TGTGCCAGCAGCTTGGCATTTGAAAATAACTATGGCTACACCTTC.

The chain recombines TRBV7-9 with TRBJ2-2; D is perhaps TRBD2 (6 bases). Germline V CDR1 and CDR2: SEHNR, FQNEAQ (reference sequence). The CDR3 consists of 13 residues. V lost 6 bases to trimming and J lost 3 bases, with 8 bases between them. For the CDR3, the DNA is TGTGCCAGCAGGCCTAGCGACACCGGGGAGCTGTTTTTT. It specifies CASRPSDTGELFF.

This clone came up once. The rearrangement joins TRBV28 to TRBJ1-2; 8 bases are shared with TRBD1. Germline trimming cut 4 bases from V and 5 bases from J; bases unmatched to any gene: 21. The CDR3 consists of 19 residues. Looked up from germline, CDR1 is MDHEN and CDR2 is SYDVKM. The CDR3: CASSYIPSLWQGAGYGYTF. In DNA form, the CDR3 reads TGTGCCAGCAGTTATATACCGTCTCTGTGGCAGGGGGCGGGGTATGGCTACACCTTC.

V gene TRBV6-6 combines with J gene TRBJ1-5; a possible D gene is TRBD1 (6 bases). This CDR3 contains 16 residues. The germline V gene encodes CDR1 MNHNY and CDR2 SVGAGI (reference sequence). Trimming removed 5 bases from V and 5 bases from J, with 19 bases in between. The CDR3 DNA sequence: TGTGCCAGCAGTATGGGGGTCCAGGGGTCGGATCAGCCCCAGCATTTT. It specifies CASSMGVQGSDQPQHF.

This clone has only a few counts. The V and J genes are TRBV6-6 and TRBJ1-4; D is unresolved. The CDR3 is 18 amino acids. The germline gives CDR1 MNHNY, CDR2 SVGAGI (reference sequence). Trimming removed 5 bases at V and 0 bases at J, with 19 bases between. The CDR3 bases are TGTGCCAGCAGTCCCCACAACCGGACTACAGCAACTAATGAAAAACTGTTTTTT. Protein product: CASSPHNRTTATNEKLFF.

Written as DNA, the CDR3 is TGTGCCACCCATGGGGTCTACGGGGAGCTGTTTTTT. Translation: CATHGVYGELFF. The rearrangement uses TRBV12-3 or TRBV12-4 and TRBJ2-2, with D unresolved. V dropped 10 bases and J dropped 7 bases, with 13 bases sitting between them. The CDR3 runs 12 residues.

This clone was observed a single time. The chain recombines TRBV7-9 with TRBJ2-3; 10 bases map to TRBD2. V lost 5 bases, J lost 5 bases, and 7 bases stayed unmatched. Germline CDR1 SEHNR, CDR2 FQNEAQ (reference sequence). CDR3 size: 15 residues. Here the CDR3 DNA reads TGTGCCAGCAGCCCCCCGGGACTAGCGTTAGATACGCAGTATTTT. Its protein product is CASSPPGLALDTQYF.

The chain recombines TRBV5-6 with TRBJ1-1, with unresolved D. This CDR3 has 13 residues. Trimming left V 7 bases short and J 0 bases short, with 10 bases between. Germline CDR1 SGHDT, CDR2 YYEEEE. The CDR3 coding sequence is TGTGCCAGCCTGGAGAGAATGAACACTGAAGCTTTCTTT. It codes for CASLERMNTEAFF.

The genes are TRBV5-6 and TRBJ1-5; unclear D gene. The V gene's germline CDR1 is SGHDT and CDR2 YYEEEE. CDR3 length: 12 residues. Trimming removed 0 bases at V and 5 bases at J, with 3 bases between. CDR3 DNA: TGTGCCAGCAGCTTGGGTGATCAGCCCCAGCATTTT. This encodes CASSLGDQPQHF. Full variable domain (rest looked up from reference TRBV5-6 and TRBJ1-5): DAGVTQSPTHLIKTRGQQVTLRCSPKSGHDTVSWYQQALGQGPQFIFQYYEEEERQRGNFPDRFSGHQFPNYSSELNVNALLLGDSALYLCASSLGDQPQHFGDGTRLSIL.

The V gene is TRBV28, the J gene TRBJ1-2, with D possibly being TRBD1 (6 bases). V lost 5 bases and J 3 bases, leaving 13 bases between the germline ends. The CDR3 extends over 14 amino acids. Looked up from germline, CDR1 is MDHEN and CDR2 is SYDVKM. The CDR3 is CASSTGDRYYGYTF. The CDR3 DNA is TGTGCCAGCAGTACCGGAGACAGGTACTATGGCTACACCTTC.

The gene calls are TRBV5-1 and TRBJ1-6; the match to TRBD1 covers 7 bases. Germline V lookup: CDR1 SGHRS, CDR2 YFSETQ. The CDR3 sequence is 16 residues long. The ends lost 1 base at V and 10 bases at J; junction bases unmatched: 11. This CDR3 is CASSLSGQGGRSPLHF. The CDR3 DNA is TGCGCCAGCAGCTTGTCAGGTCAGGGGGGTCGGTCACCCCTCCACTTT. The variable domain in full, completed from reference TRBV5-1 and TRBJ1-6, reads KAGVTQTPRYLIKTRGQQVTLSCSPISGHRSVSWYQQTPGQGLQFLFEYFSETQRNKGNFPGRFSGRQFSNSRSEMNVSTLELGDSALYLCASSLSGQGGRSPLHFGNGTRLTVT.

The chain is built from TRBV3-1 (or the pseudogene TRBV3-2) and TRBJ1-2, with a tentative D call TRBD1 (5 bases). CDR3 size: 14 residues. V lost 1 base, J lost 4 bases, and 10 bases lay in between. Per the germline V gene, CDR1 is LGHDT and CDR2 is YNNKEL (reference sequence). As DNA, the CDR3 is TGTGCCAGCAGCCAAGGATGGGGGGGCTATGGCTACACCTTC. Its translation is CASSQGWGGYGYTF.

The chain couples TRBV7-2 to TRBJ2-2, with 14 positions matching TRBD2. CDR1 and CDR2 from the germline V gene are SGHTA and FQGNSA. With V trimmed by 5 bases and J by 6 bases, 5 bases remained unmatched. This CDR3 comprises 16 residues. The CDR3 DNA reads TGTGCCAGCAGCCCCCCGGGACTAGCGGGGGCCGGGGAGCTGTTTTTT. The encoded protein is CASSPPGLAGAGELFF.

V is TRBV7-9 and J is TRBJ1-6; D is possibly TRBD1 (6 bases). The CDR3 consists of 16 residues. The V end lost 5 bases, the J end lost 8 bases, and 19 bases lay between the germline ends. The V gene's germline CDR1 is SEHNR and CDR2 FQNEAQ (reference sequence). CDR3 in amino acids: CASSPTPRQVDSPLHF. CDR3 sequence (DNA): TGTGCCAGCAGCCCTACCCCCCGACAGGTAGATTCACCCCTCCACTTT.

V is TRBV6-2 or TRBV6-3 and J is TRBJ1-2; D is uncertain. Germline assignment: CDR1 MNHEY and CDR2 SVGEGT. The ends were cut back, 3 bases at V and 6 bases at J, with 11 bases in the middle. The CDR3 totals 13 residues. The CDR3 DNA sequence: TGTGCCAGCAGTTATGTGGCCGATGATGGCTACACCTTC. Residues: CASSYVADDGYTF.

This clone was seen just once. CDR3 region: CASSVGGHGYTF. The CDR3 DNA reads as TGTGCCAGTAGTGTGGGGGGGCATGGCTACACCTTC. This rearrangement joins TRBV19 to TRBJ1-2; weak D call: TRBD1 (6 bases). The CDR3 is made up of 12 amino acids. Germline CDR1 is LNHDA and CDR2 is SQIVND (reference sequence). Trimming removed 5 bases from V and 6 bases from J, with 10 bases in between.

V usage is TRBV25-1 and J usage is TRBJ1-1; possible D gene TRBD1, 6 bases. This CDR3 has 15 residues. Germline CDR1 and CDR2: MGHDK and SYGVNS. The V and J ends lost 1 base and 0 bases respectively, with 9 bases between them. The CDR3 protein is CASSEWDTLNTEAFF. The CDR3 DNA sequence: TGTGCCAGCAGTGAATGGGACACTTTGAACACTGAAGCTTTCTTT.

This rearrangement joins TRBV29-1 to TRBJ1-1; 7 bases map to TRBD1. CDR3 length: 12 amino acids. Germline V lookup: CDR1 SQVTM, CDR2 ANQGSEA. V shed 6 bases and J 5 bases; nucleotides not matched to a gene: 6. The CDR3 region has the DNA TGCAGCGTCATGACAGGGACGACTGAAGCTTTCTTT. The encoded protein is CSVMTGTTEAFF.

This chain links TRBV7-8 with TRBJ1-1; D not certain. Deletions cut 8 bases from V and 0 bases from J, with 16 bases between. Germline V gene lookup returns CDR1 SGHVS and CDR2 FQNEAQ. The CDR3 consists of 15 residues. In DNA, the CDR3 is TGTGCCAGCTACGGACCACCGGGCCTGAACACTGAAGCTTTCTTT. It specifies CASYGPPGLNTEAFF.

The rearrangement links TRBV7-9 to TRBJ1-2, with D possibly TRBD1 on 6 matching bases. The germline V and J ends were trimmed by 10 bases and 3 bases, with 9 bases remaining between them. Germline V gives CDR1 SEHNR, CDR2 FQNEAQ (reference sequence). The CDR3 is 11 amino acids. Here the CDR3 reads CATAGDYGYTF. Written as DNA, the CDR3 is TGTGCCACCGCAGGGGACTATGGCTACACCTTC.

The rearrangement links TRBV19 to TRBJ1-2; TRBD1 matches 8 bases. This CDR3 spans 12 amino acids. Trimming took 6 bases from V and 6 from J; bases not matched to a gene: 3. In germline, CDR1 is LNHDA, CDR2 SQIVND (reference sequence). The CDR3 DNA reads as TGTGCCAGTAGGGACAGGGCCCATGGCTACACCTTC. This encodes CASRDRAHGYTF.